One sample yielded the 20 T cell receptor beta chains listed below, sequenced in a study of T cells in Graves' hyperthyroidism and ophthalmopathy. The CDR3 regions of TCR beta were amplified from RNA transcripts. HTBI primers were used for first-round RT-PCR of the TCR CDR3. Using its own MiXCR run on the multiplex PCR reads, TCRdb lists one record per CDR3 protein. The data show around 620,000 distinct CDR3 sequences, around 14% seen once. Sequencing was carried out using blood. The receptors come from a woman between 18 and 29 years old with Graves' ophthalmopathy.

The sample holds many counts of this clonotype. The chain links TRBV11-3 to TRBJ2-7, with D possibly matching TRBD1 (5 bases). Germline lookup yields CDR1 SGHNT and CDR2 YENEEA. V lost 6 bases to trimming and J lost 0 bases, with 15 bases between them. The CDR3 runs 15 residues. The CDR3 DNA reads as TGTGCCAGCAGTTCCGAGGACACTATCTCCTACGAGCAGTACTTC. The encoded protein is CASSSEDTISYEQYF.

This clonotype was picked up many times. The chain employs TRBV5-6 and TRBJ2-3, with D maybe TRBD2 (6 bases). Trimming removed 4 bases from V and 1 base from J, with 13 bases in between. Germline CDR1 SGHDT, CDR2 YYEEEE. There are 15 residues in the CDR3. CDR3 residues: CASSMRRAGTDTQYF. In nucleotides, the CDR3 is TGTGCCAGCAGCATGAGGAGGGCGGGCACAGATACGCAGTATTTT.

The V call is TRBV20-1, the J call TRBJ2-5, with 9 bases matching TRBD1. Germline values: CDR1 DFQATT, CDR2 SNEGSKA (reference sequence). The CDR3 sequence is 16 residues long. V dropped 0 bases and J dropped 5; count of bases not matched to a gene: 10. The CDR3 coding sequence is TGCAGTGCTAGAGAGGGACAGGGTACCTTTCGGGAGACCCAGTACTTC. This codes for CSAREGQGTFRETQYF.

The V call is TRBV15, the J call TRBJ2-7; 12 bases map to TRBD1. Germline values: CDR1 LNHNV, CDR2 YYDKDF (reference sequence). The V segment lost 5 bases and the J segment 3 bases; nucleotides outside the gene matches: 5. This CDR3 is 15 amino acids long. The CDR3 region is CATSQGQGAFYEQYF. The CDR3, as DNA: TGTGCCACCAGCCAGGGACAGGGGGCATTCTACGAGCAGTACTTC.

The chain couples TRBV24-1 to TRBJ1-5, with 9 bases fitting TRBD1. The CDR3 covers 17 residues. V dropped 0 bases and J dropped 4; count of bases not matched to a gene: 6. CDR1 is KGHDR and CDR2 is SFDVKD in the germline V gene. CDR3 in amino acids: CATSDLLVTGGNQPQHF. For the CDR3, the DNA is TGTGCCACCAGTGATTTGCTGGTGACAGGGGGGAATCAGCCCCAGCATTTT.

This clonotype was seen a handful of times. This chain uses TRBV20-1 with TRBJ2-7; D call uncertain. Germline V gives CDR1 DFQATT, CDR2 SNEGSKA (reference sequence). The CDR3 runs to 16 residues. V lost 3 bases, J lost 3 bases, and 21 bases lay in between. The CDR3 region has the DNA TGCAGTGCTAGGGGCCCTTTCGGTCCGCCGATCTACGAGCAGTACTTC. Protein sequence: CSARGPFGPPIYEQYF.

This clonotype came up many times. The chain uses TRBV27 and TRBJ2-7; possible D gene TRBD2, 5 bases. The CDR3 loop spans 15 amino acids. Germline loops: CDR1 MNHEY, CDR2 SMNVEV (reference sequence). V dropped 4 bases and J dropped 3 bases, with 16 bases sitting between them. This CDR3 reads CASSSRGHSFYEQYF. CDR3 DNA sequence: TGTGCCAGCAGTTCCCGCGGGCACAGTTTCTACGAGCAGTACTTC.

The J gene is TRBJ1-2, the V gene TRBV9, with TRBD1 as a possible D gene (6 bases). V was trimmed by 1 base and J by 6 bases, leaving 13 bases between them. CDR1 and CDR2 from the germline V gene are SGDLS and YYNGEE. The CDR3 is 14 amino acids. CDR3 amino acids: CASSVTGGVDGYTF. The CDR3 region has the DNA TGTGCCAGCAGCGTAACGGGGGGCGTCGATGGCTACACCTTC.

V gene TRBV6-2 or TRBV6-3 combines with J gene TRBJ1-5; 7 nucleotides align to TRBD1. The junction had 5 bases not matched to a gene; V was cut back by 2 bases and J by 4 bases. In germline, CDR1 is MNHEY, CDR2 SVGEGT. CDR3 length: 15 residues. In DNA, the CDR3 is TGTGCCAGCAGTTACCGACAGGGCCGTAATCAGCCCCAGCATTTT. Translating gives CASSYRQGRNQPQHF.

This chain links TRBV28 with TRBJ1-1, with D possibly TRBD1 on 6 matching bases. V was trimmed by 7 bases and J by 5 bases, leaving 17 bases between them. Germline lookup yields CDR1 MDHEN and CDR2 SYDVKM. The CDR3 runs to 14 residues. Written as DNA, the CDR3 is TGTGCCAGCACCCTAGAGGGGGGTTGGACTGAAGCTTTCTTT. It translates to CASTLEGGWTEAFF.

This clonotype appeared a few times. The chain couples TRBV6-1 to TRBJ1-4, with TRBD1 identical over 7 bases. V shed 5 bases and J 4 bases; nucleotides not matched to a gene: 4. The CDR3 is 14 residues long. Germline V gene sequence: CDR1 MNHNS, CDR2 SASEGT. The CDR3 is CASSRDSGNEKLFF. The CDR3 DNA sequence: TGTGCCAGCAGTCGGGACAGTGGTAATGAAAAACTGTTTTTT.

This clonotype was found many times. V and J are TRBV12-3 or TRBV12-4 and TRBJ2-2; no reliable D call. CDR3 length: 13 amino acids. V lost 2 bases to trimming and J lost 6 bases, with 7 bases between them. The CDR3 DNA follows: TGTGCCAGCAGTTTAATAACGGCCGGGGAGCTGTTTTTT. Its protein is CASSLITAGELFF.

This clonotype was observed many times. The chain links TRBV7-2 to TRBJ2-5; D is uncertain. Trimming removed 1 base at V and 2 bases at J, with 5 bases between. CDR1 SGHTA and CDR2 FQGNSA come from the germline V gene. CDR3 length: 13 amino acids. DNA of the CDR3: TGTGCCAGCAGCTTAGTGGGTCAAGAGACCCAGTACTTC. Protein product: CASSLVGQETQYF.

This clonotype was picked up many times. The V call is TRBV20-1, the J call TRBJ2-1, with D tentatively TRBD2 (5 bases). V lost 3 bases, J lost 0 bases, and 6 bases lay in between. The CDR3 length is 13 residues. The germline V gene has CDR1 DFQATT and CDR2 SNEGSKA (reference sequence). Here the CDR3 reads CSARTNSYNEQFF. As DNA, the CDR3 is TGCAGTGCTAGGACTAACTCCTACAATGAGCAGTTCTTC.

This clonotype showed up many times. The gene calls are TRBV3-1 and TRBJ1-1, with D possibly matching TRBD1 (5 bases). Germline V gives CDR1 LGHDT, CDR2 YNNKEL (reference sequence). Trimming took off 0 bases at V and 5 bases at J, with 19 bases between the two ends. This CDR3 spans 17 amino acids. This chain's CDR3 is CASSQEIGAPTRTEAFF. CDR3 bases: TGTGCCAGCAGCCAAGAAATCGGGGCCCCTACCAGAACTGAAGCTTTCTTT. Full variable domain (missing parts from reference TRBV3-1 and TRBJ1-1): DTAVSQTPKYLVTQMGNDKSIKCEQNLGHDTMYWYKQDSKKFLKIMFSYNNKELIINETVPNRFSPKSPDKAHLNLHINSLELGDSAVYFCASSQEIGAPTRTEAFFGQGTRLTVV.

As for this clonotype: Being one base from a much bigger clone, this may be a read error. The rearrangement joins TRBV2 to TRBJ1-6; a possible D gene is TRBD1 (5 bases). Per the germline V gene, CDR1 is SNHLY and CDR2 is FYNNEI. V lost 6 bases to trimming and J lost 8 bases, with 26 bases between them. CDR3 length: 18 amino acids. The CDR3 loop is CASSSVGVQGAEDSPLHF. CDR3 sequence (DNA): TGTGCCAGCAGCTCAGTAGGTGTACAAGGGGCCGAGGATTCACCCCTCCACTTT.

The table lists this clonotype with many counts. The chain employs TRBV28 and TRBJ1-3, with D uncertain. Trimming took off 5 bases at V and 1 base at J, with 9 bases between the two ends. Germline V gene lookup returns CDR1 MDHEN and CDR2 SYDVKM. This CDR3 is built from 14 residues. CDR3 region: CASSRGGSGNTIYF. The CDR3 DNA reads as TGTGCCAGCAGTCGGGGAGGGTCTGGAAACACCATATATTTT.

This sequence joins TRBV25-1 and TRBJ2-3; 8 bases map to TRBD2. The germline V gene encodes CDR1 MGHDK and CDR2 SYGVNS. The J segment lost 2 bases and the V segment lost 1 base, leaving 17 bases of the junction unmatched. This CDR3 is built from 20 residues. Here the CDR3 DNA reads TGTGCCAGCAGTGAATTCGCAGGCGGGCTAGCGGGCCTATACACAGATACGCAGTATTTT. Amino acid sequence: CASSEFAGGLAGLYTDTQYF.

This clonotype was seen at least ten times. The chain carries TRBV7-8 and TRBJ2-1; perhaps D is TRBD1 or TRBD2 (5 bases each). Germline loops: CDR1 SGHVS, CDR2 FQNEAQ. V was trimmed by 4 bases and J by 5 bases, leaving 12 bases between them. This CDR3 has 14 amino acids. The DNA of the CDR3 is TGTGCCAGCAGCTCCCCCCCGGGGCACAATGAGCAGTTCTTC. Amino acids: CASSSPPGHNEQFF.

This clonotype was observed at least ten times. The V and J genes are TRBV3-1 and TRBJ1-2; no firm D call. This CDR3 has 13 residues. Trimming removed 4 bases at V and 4 bases at J, with 10 bases between. CDR1 LGHDT and CDR2 YNNKEL come from the germline V gene (reference sequence). The chain's CDR3 is CASSPGPLYGYTF. The CDR3 DNA follows: TGTGCCAGCAGCCCCGGACCCCTCTATGGCTACACCTTC.